These 31 T cell receptor beta chains originate from one sample sequenced in a study of cytomegalovirus exposure and HLA in healthy donors. Produced via immunoSEQ multiplex PCR; TCRdb's table is partial and in-frame only. The table lists 150,000 to 200,000 clones, about 88% of them singletons, with about 3% in the top ten. What was sequenced was PBMCs. Receptor source: a man aged 18 to 29 in good health and CMV-seronegative.

The V and J genes are TRBV19 and TRBJ2-7; D uncertain. CDR3 length: 11 amino acids. Between the trimmed V and J ends, which lost 4 bases and 6 bases, there was a span of 7 bases. CDR1 and CDR2 (germline): LNHDA, SQIVND (reference sequence). The CDR3 loop is CASSTTTEQYF. The DNA of the CDR3 is TGTGCCAGTAGTACCACTACCGAGCAGTACTTC.

The chain carries TRBV2 and TRBJ1-3; D is unresolved. With 6 bases removed from V and 0 bases from J, the gap between germline ends came to 9 bases. Germline-derived CDR1 and CDR2 are SNHLY and FYNNEI. The CDR3 sequence is 14 residues long. The chain's CDR3 is CASRPQSSGNTIYF. The CDR3 DNA reads as TGTGCCAGCAGGCCACAGAGCTCTGGAAACACCATATATTTT.

This clone was detected a few times. The rearrangement uses TRBV9 and TRBJ2-1; TRBD2 matches 14 bases. Germline assignment: CDR1 SGDLS and CDR2 YYNGEE. V lost 3 bases, J lost 8 bases, and 7 bases stayed unmatched. The CDR3 has 16 amino acids. The CDR3 protein is CASSATSGGGRDEQFF. In DNA, the CDR3 is TGTGCCAGCAGCGCGACTAGCGGGGGGGGCCGGGATGAGCAGTTCTTC.

The chain couples TRBV19 to TRBJ1-1, with D tentatively TRBD1 (6 bases). V lost 7 bases, J lost 2 bases, and 14 bases lay in between. The CDR3 contains 14 residues. Germline V gene sequence: CDR1 LNHDA, CDR2 SQIVND (reference sequence). In DNA, the CDR3 is TGTGCCAGTATTACCGGGACACCCAACACTGAAGCTTTCTTT. This sequence encodes CASITGTPNTEAFF.

This sequence joins TRBV28 and TRBJ1-4; tentatively, D is TRBD1 (5 bases). This CDR3 comprises 16 residues. The V gene lost 2 bases and the J gene lost 0 bases, with 10 bases spanning the gap. The V gene's germline CDR1 is MDHEN and CDR2 SYDVKM. The CDR3 coding sequence is TGTGCCAGCAGTTTAAGGGGTCGGGCAACTAATGAAAAACTGTTTTTT. It translates to CASSLRGRATNEKLFF.

J is TRBJ1-5 and V is TRBV5-1, with 8 positions matching TRBD1. Trimming removed 2 bases from V and 1 base from J; junction bases left unmatched: 2. Per the germline V gene, CDR1 is SGHRS and CDR2 is YFSETQ. CDR3 length equals 15 residues. The CDR3 DNA is TGCGCCAGCAGCTTAGACAGGGGCAGCAATCAGCCCCAGCATTTT. Its protein is CASSLDRGSNQPQHF.

This sequence joins TRBV5-4 and TRBJ2-6; 7 bases agree with TRBD1. J lost 4 bases, V lost 4 bases, and 14 bases had no gene match. Germline CDR1 and CDR2: SGHNT and YYREEE (reference sequence). The CDR3 spans 18 residues. The CDR3 region is CASSAYISTGVGANVLTF. The DNA of the CDR3 is TGTGCCAGCAGCGCGTATATTAGTACAGGGGTCGGGGCCAACGTCCTGACTTTC.

The rearrangement uses TRBV29-1 and TRBJ2-5; D perhaps matches TRBD2 (6 bases). The V and J ends lost 0 bases and 12 bases respectively, with 11 bases between them. The CDR3 contains 11 residues. The germline V gene encodes CDR1 SQVTM and CDR2 ANQGSEA. The CDR3: CSVEDVEREYF. The CDR3 bases are TGCAGCGTTGAAGATGTCGAGCGGGAGTACTTC.

The V and J genes are TRBV2 and TRBJ1-5, with 9 positions matching TRBD1. CDR1 is SNHLY, CDR2 FYNNEI, per germline. Trimming took 3 bases from V and 2 from J; bases not matched to a gene: 5. This CDR3 spans 16 amino acids. This chain's CDR3 is CASSDDDRGGNQPQHF. DNA of the CDR3: TGTGCCAGCAGTGATGACGACAGGGGGGGCAATCAGCCCCAGCATTTT.

The CDR3 coding sequence is TGTGCCAGCAGCTTACGGGTTCCCCACGAGCAGTACTTC. This translates into CASSLRVPHEQYF. J is TRBJ2-7 and V is TRBV11-2, with unresolved D. The ends were cut back, 2 bases at V and 5 bases at J, with 10 bases in the middle. This CDR3 is built from 13 residues. CDR1 and CDR2 (germline): SGHAT, FQNNGV.

V gene TRBV5-4 combines with J gene TRBJ1-1, with 8 bases matching TRBD1. The CDR3 totals 13 residues. The V and J ends lost 1 base and 5 bases, in that order; junction bases with no gene match: 1. Germline CDR1 and CDR2: SGHNT and YYREEE (reference sequence). Written as DNA, the CDR3 is TGTGCCAGCAGCTTGACAGGGGGAACTGAAGCTTTCTTT. It yields the protein CASSLTGGTEAFF.

The V gene is TRBV15, the J gene TRBJ2-7; TRBD2 matches 7 bases. Germline assignment: CDR1 LNHNV and CDR2 YYDKDF (reference sequence). The CDR3 extends over 14 amino acids. Trimming took 0 bases from V and 4 from J; bases not matched to a gene: 3. The CDR3 nucleotides are TGTGCCACCAGCAGAGAGCGGGGGAGTTACGAGCAGTACGTC. Translated: CATSRERGSYEQYV.

The genes are TRBV28 and TRBJ1-2, with 12 bases aligning to TRBD1. The V gene's germline CDR1 is MDHEN and CDR2 SYDVKM. Germline trimming cut 2 bases from V and 8 bases from J; bases unmatched to any gene: 3. The CDR3 length is 14 residues. The CDR3 sequence: CASSLGTGGGGYTF. In DNA form, the CDR3 reads TGTGCCAGCAGTTTAGGGACAGGGGGCGGCGGCTACACCTTC.

The chain couples TRBV19 to TRBJ2-7, with D perhaps matching TRBD2 (5 bases). Germline CDR1 LNHDA, CDR2 SQIVND (reference sequence). The CDR3 totals 14 residues. V shed 3 bases and J shed 3 bases, with 12 bases lying between them. The CDR3 reads CASSISPGSYEQYF. CDR3 DNA: TGTGCCAGTAGTATTTCCCCGGGGAGCTACGAGCAGTACTTC.

The rearrangement uses TRBV29-1 and TRBJ1-3; D call uncertain. The germline CDR1 and CDR2 sequences are SQVTM and ANQGSEA. The CDR3 runs to 13 residues. The germline V and J ends were trimmed by 1 base and 0 bases, with 4 bases remaining between them. The CDR3 DNA sequence: TGCAGCGTTGAAGTCGGCTCTGGAAACACCATATATTTT. Its translation is CSVEVGSGNTIYF.

The chain carries TRBV10-3 and TRBJ2-2, with a tentative D call TRBD1 (6 bases). Germline V gene sequence: CDR1 ENHRY, CDR2 SYGVKD. V was clipped by 2 bases and J by 5 bases, with 9 bases between them. This CDR3 is built from 14 residues. Here the CDR3 reads CAISEKQGTGELFF. In DNA form, the CDR3 reads TGTGCCATCAGTGAGAAACAGGGTACCGGGGAGCTGTTTTTT.

This clone was observed a handful of times. Different DNA sequences within this sample yield the same CDR3. The rearrangement uses TRBV6-1 and TRBJ2-3; tentative D call: TRBD1 (5 bases). V shed 0 bases and J shed 2 bases, with 15 bases lying between them. CDR1 is MNHNS and CDR2 is SASEGT in the germline V gene. The CDR3 is made up of 17 amino acids. In DNA form, the CDR3 reads TGTGCCAGCAGTGAAGCAACAGGTTGGACCTTCACAGATACGCAGTATTTT. It codes for CASSEATGWTFTDTQYF.

This chain uses TRBV13 with TRBJ2-2; a weak D match, TRBD1 (6 bases). The V end was cut by 3 bases, the J end by 5 bases, with 22 bases between. CDR1 and CDR2 (germline): PRHDT, FYEKMQ (reference sequence). This CDR3 contains 18 residues. CDR3 protein: CASSFGARVGAKTGELFF. The CDR3 DNA reads as TGTGCCAGCAGCTTCGGGGCGCGGGTGGGGGCCAAGACCGGGGAGCTGTTTTTT. Complete variable domain (other parts from reference TRBV13 and TRBJ2-2): AAGVIQSPRHLIKEKRETATLKCYPIPRHDTVYWYQQGPGQDPQFLISFYEKMQSDKGSIPDRFSAQQFSDYHSELNMSSLELGDSALYFCASSFGARVGAKTGELFFGEGSRLTVL.

This clone is a singleton in its sample. This sequence joins TRBV30 and TRBJ1-1; D not resolved. The CDR3 runs 13 residues. CDR1 is GTSNPN and CDR2 is SVGIG in the germline V gene (reference sequence). With 2 bases removed from V and 0 bases from J, the gap between germline ends came to 7 bases. In DNA form, the CDR3 reads TGTGCCTGGAGTCATGGCCTGAACACTGAAGCTTTCTTT. Its protein product is CAWSHGLNTEAFF.

The V gene is TRBV11-2, the J gene TRBJ2-1, with 14 nucleotides matching TRBD2. CDR1 is SGHAT, CDR2 FQNNGV, per germline. The CDR3 spans 17 residues. J gave up 9 bases and V 1 base, and 8 bases lay outside the gene matches. The CDR3 sequence is CASSLVGLAGVRSEQFF. The CDR3 nucleotides are TGTGCCAGCAGCTTAGTGGGACTAGCGGGAGTACGTAGTGAGCAGTTCTTC. The variable domain in full, with the rest retrieved from reference TRBV11-2 and TRBJ2-1, is EAGVAQSPRYKIIEKRQSVAFWCNPISGHATLYWYQQILGQGPKLLIQFQNNGVVDDSQLPKDRFSAERLKGVDSTLKIQPAKLEDSAVYLCASSLVGLAGVRSEQFFGPGTRLTVL.

V is TRBV11-1 and J is TRBJ2-7; TRBD1 is a possible D gene (6 bases). Germline V gives CDR1 SGHAT, CDR2 FQDESV (reference sequence). V dropped 2 bases and J dropped 0 bases, with 11 bases sitting between them. The CDR3 sequence is 15 residues long. The CDR3 is CASSLIRGSSYEQYF. The CDR3 DNA is TGTGCCAGCAGCTTAATTAGGGGGAGCTCCTACGAGCAGTACTTC.

V gene TRBV20-1 combines with J gene TRBJ2-7, with D perhaps matching TRBD2 (5 bases). Germline values: CDR1 DFQATT, CDR2 SNEGSKA (reference sequence). This CDR3 region has 11 residues. With 5 bases removed from V and 4 bases from J, the gap between germline ends came to 9 bases. CDR3 DNA sequence: TGCAGTGCTGAGCGCGGGTACGAGCAGTACTTC. Protein sequence: CSAERGYEQYF.

This sequence joins TRBV2 and TRBJ2-3, with a weak D call TRBD2 (6 bases). The CDR3 covers 15 residues. Per germline, CDR1 SNHLY and CDR2 FYNNEI. V was trimmed by 6 bases and J by 2 bases, leaving 15 bases between them. Here the CDR3 DNA reads TGTGCCAGCAGGAAAAGCGGGTTAGACACAGATACGCAGTATTTT. Protein sequence: CASRKSGLDTDTQYF.

This chain connects TRBV10-3 to TRBJ1-1; D perhaps matches TRBD1 (5 bases). This CDR3 is 14 amino acids long. V lost 0 bases to trimming and J lost 3 bases, with 8 bases between them. CDR1 ENHRY and CDR2 SYGVKD come from the germline V gene. CDR3 DNA: TGTGCCATCAGTGAGTCGCAGGGCCACACTGAAGCTTTCTTT. This sequence encodes CAISESQGHTEAFF.

The table lists this clone with a few counts. The chain combines TRBV19 with TRBJ2-7, with TRBD1 matching 8 bases. The CDR3 is 14 residues long. The J segment lost 0 bases and the V segment lost 10 bases, leaving 8 bases of the junction unmatched. Germline V gives CDR1 LNHDA, CDR2 SQIVND (reference sequence). The CDR3 DNA reads as TGTGCCACCCGAGGGGACAGGAGCTCCTACGAGCAGTACTTC. Protein product: CATRGDRSSYEQYF.

The chain has TRBV4-2 and TRBJ1-1; D gene ambiguous. The length of the CDR3 is 15 residues. The ends were cut back, 0 bases at V and 3 bases at J, with 11 bases in the middle. Germline lookup yields CDR1 LGHNA and CDR2 YNFKEQ. As DNA, the CDR3 is TGTGCCAGCAGCCAAGAGGCGCCGGGTTACACTGAAGCTTTCTTT. Protein product: CASSQEAPGYTEAFF.

This clone was detected once. The J gene is TRBJ2-7, the V gene TRBV6-5; 7 bases align to TRBD1. V trimming: 5 bases; J trimming: 2 bases; junction bases outside the gene matches: 9. There are 15 residues in the CDR3. Germline V lookup: CDR1 MNHEY, CDR2 SVGAGI. The CDR3 DNA reads as TGTGCCAGCAGTGCCGACCCCGGGACAGCCTACGAGCAGTACGTC. Translated: CASSADPGTAYEQYV.

The V and J genes are TRBV10-1 and TRBJ1-2, with 8 positions matching TRBD1. The J segment lost 8 bases and the V segment lost 5 bases, leaving 10 bases of the junction unmatched. The CDR3 covers 14 residues. In germline, CDR1 is WNHNN, CDR2 SYGVQD (reference sequence). CDR3 protein: CASSSGTGGRGYTF. CDR3 in DNA: TGCGCCAGCAGTAGCGGCACAGGGGGACGAGGCTACACCTTC.

This clone has only one observation. The rearrangement uses TRBV7-2 and TRBJ2-6; D possibly corresponds to TRBD2 (6 bases). CDR1 is SGHTA, CDR2 FQGNSA, per germline. The CDR3 spans 16 residues. V was cut by 5 bases and J by 2 bases, with 13 bases left in between. Here the CDR3 reads CASSGGLIAGANVLTF. In DNA, the CDR3 is TGTGCCAGCAGCGGGGGACTCATTGCTGGGGCCAACGTCCTGACTTTC.

This chain joins TRBV5-1 and TRBJ2-6, with D tentatively TRBD1 (6 bases). The CDR3 is 14 amino acids. With 3 bases removed from V and 2 bases from J, the gap between germline ends came to 6 bases. CDR1 SGHRS and CDR2 YFSETQ come from the germline V gene. The DNA for the CDR3 is TGCGCCAGCAGCTGGACAGCTGGGGCCAACGTCCTGACTTTC. The encoded protein is CASSWTAGANVLTF.

This clone was recorded only once. The rearrangement joins TRBV27 to TRBJ1-2, with 8 nucleotides matching TRBD1. Looked up from germline, CDR1 is MNHEY and CDR2 is SMNVEV (reference sequence). The J segment lost 5 bases and the V segment lost 3 bases, leaving 11 bases of the junction unmatched. The CDR3 has 16 amino acids. This CDR3 reads CASSFTTSGTGYGYTF. The CDR3 DNA reads TGTGCCAGCAGTTTCACTACCTCCGGGACAGGATATGGCTACACCTTC.